The 23 T cell receptor beta chains below come from one sample, sequenced in a study of T cell responses to AZD1222 COVID-19 vaccine. Assay: immunoSEQ multiplex PCR; the TCRdb copy retains only in-frame clones and omits some. The data contain about 130,000 clones, about 90% of them singletons. The specimen was peripheral blood, collected on day 0 of MenACWY control vaccination. The receptor source for this set is an adult in good health.

This sequence joins TRBV29-1 and TRBJ2-5; D unresolved. The CDR3 is 13 residues long. The germline V gene encodes CDR1 SQVTM and CDR2 ANQGSEA. Trimming stripped 5 bases from V and 0 bases from J, with 10 bases between. CDR3: CSVLRSNQETQYF. The CDR3 DNA follows: TGCAGCGTTCTCAGGTCCAACCAAGAGACCCAGTACTTC.

This chain uses TRBV11-2 with TRBJ2-4; 14 bases are shared with TRBD2. Germline-derived CDR1 and CDR2 are SGHAT and FQNNGV. V gave up 5 bases and J gave up 6 bases; unmatched junction bases: 9. The CDR3 consists of 17 residues. The CDR3 protein is CASSAGTSGRWRNIQYF. As DNA, the CDR3 is TGTGCCAGCAGCGCCGGGACTAGCGGGAGATGGAGAAACATTCAGTACTTC.

The chain employs TRBV28 and TRBJ1-2; no reliable D call. Germline-derived CDR1 and CDR2 are MDHEN and SYDVKM. This CDR3 has 13 residues. Trimming stripped 3 bases from V and 2 bases from J, with 7 bases between. CDR3 sequence: CASSLVQNYGYTF. The CDR3 bases are TGTGCCAGCAGTTTGGTGCAGAACTATGGCTACACCTTC.

This chain links TRBV7-2 with TRBJ1-1; D gene ambiguous. In germline, CDR1 is SGHTA, CDR2 FQGNSA. There are 13 residues in the CDR3. The V end lost 3 bases, the J end lost 3 bases, and 8 bases lay between the germline ends. The CDR3 nucleotides read TGTGCCAGCAGCTTCTATGGAGACACTGAAGCTTTCTTT. This encodes CASSFYGDTEAFF.

V gene TRBV10-2 combines with J gene TRBJ2-7; TRBD1 or TRBD2 may be the D gene (7 bases each). The ends were cut back, 2 bases at V and 4 bases at J, with 12 bases in the middle. Germline CDR1 and CDR2: WSHSY and SAAADI. CDR3 length: 14 amino acids. The CDR3 spells CASSETGEGYEQYF. The CDR3 nucleotides read TGCGCCAGCAGTGAGACAGGGGAGGGGTACGAGCAGTACTTC.

This clone occurred once. This rearrangement joins TRBV24-1 to TRBJ2-3; TRBD2 matches 8 bases. Trimming at V came to 12 bases and at J to 2 bases, leaving 9 bases not matched to a gene. This CDR3 comprises 14 residues. Per the germline V gene, CDR1 is KGHDR and CDR2 is SFDVKD. The CDR3, as DNA: TGTGCCTCTTCCGAGCGGGGGACCACAGATACGCAGTATTTT. Translating gives CASSERGTTDTQYF.

The chain has TRBV5-4 and TRBJ2-6; TRBD1 matches 7 bases. The CDR3 is 18 amino acids. The germline CDR1 and CDR2 sequences are SGHNT and YYREEE (reference sequence). Trimming took 4 bases from V and 7 from J; bases not matched to a gene: 17. The chain's CDR3 is CASSHRDRRSPRANVLTF. As DNA, the CDR3 is TGTGCCAGCAGCCACCGGGACAGACGATCTCCGCGTGCCAACGTCCTGACTTTC.

The chain couples TRBV4-1 to TRBJ1-2; no firm D call. The CDR3 sequence is 14 residues long. CDR1 is MGHRA and CDR2 is YSYEKL in the germline V gene. Trimming pared 0 bases from V and 4 bases from J, leaving 9 bases between. The CDR3: CASSQESGSYGYTF. The CDR3 coding sequence is TGCGCCAGCAGCCAAGAGTCGGGGTCCTATGGCTACACCTTC.

The chain couples TRBV6-5 to TRBJ2-1; perhaps TRBD2 as D (6 bases). Germline CDR1 reads MNHEY; CDR2 reads SVGAGI. The CDR3 runs to 12 residues. Trimming took 6 bases from V and 3 from J, leaving 6 bases between them. The CDR3 DNA sequence: TGTGCCAGCAGGGGGGGCTACAATGAGCAGTTCTTC. Residues: CASRGGYNEQFF.

V usage is TRBV6-5 and J usage is TRBJ2-7; tentatively, D is TRBD1 (6 bases). The CDR3 runs 15 residues. V lost 6 bases and J 5 bases, leaving 20 bases between the germline ends. Germline V gene data show CDR1 as MNHEY and CDR2 as SVGAGI. In DNA form, the CDR3 reads TGTGCCAGCAGACCTAGGACAGTGGCTGATCACGAGCAGTACTTC. Encoded protein: CASRPRTVADHEQYF.

This clone was picked up one time. The chain employs TRBV14 and TRBJ2-1; D unresolved. Per germline, CDR1 SGHDN and CDR2 FVKESK. CDR3 length: 17 amino acids. V lost 1 base and J 3 bases, leaving 16 bases between the germline ends. The CDR3 is CASSQGSMALFYNEQFF. The CDR3 nucleotides read TGTGCCAGCAGCCAAGGTTCTATGGCACTTTTCTACAATGAGCAGTTCTTC.

V is TRBV7-9 and J is TRBJ1-5, with unresolved D. CDR3 length: 12 amino acids. Germline CDR1 SEHNR, CDR2 FQNEAQ (reference sequence). The V end was cut by 3 bases, the J end by 7 bases, with 7 bases between. The CDR3 is CASSFTGQPQHF. The DNA for the CDR3 is TGTGCCAGCAGCTTCACCGGGCAGCCCCAGCATTTT.

The rearrangement uses TRBV6-5 and TRBJ2-2, with D tentatively TRBD1 (6 bases). This CDR3 spans 14 amino acids. The V end was cut by 4 bases, the J end by 4 bases, with 10 bases between. CDR1 is MNHEY, CDR2 SVGAGI, per germline. In DNA, the CDR3 is TGTGCCAGCAGTTTTGGACAGATCACCGGGGAGCTGTTTTTT. Translated: CASSFGQITGELFF.

This chain uses TRBV7-6 with TRBJ1-3; D is ambiguous. V was trimmed by 0 bases and J by 1 base, leaving 10 bases between them. This CDR3 comprises 16 residues. Looked up from germline, CDR1 is SGHVS and CDR2 is FNYEAQ. CDR3 protein: CASSLASGGSGNTIYF. DNA of the CDR3: TGTGCCAGCAGCTTAGCGTCGGGCGGTTCTGGAAACACCATATATTTT.

J is TRBJ1-5 and V is TRBV28, with D unresolved. Germline-derived CDR1 and CDR2 are MDHEN and SYDVKM. CDR3 length: 12 amino acids. The germline V and J ends were trimmed by 6 bases and 6 bases, with 9 bases remaining between them. CDR3 amino acids: CASRGSGQPQHF. For the CDR3, the DNA is TGTGCCAGCAGGGGCTCCGGTCAGCCCCAGCATTTT.

CDR3 in amino acids: CASSFGGQGDNEQFF. In nucleotides, the CDR3 is TGTGCCAGCAGCTTTGGCGGACAGGGCGACAATGAGCAGTTCTTC. The chain couples TRBV7-9 to TRBJ2-1; 8 bases are shared with TRBD1. The CDR3 totals 15 residues. Trimming at V came to 3 bases and at J to 5 bases, leaving 6 bases not matched to a gene. Germline assignment: CDR1 SEHNR and CDR2 FQNEAQ (reference sequence). Filled out from reference TRBV7-9 and TRBJ2-1, the complete variable domain reads DTGVSQNPRHKITKRGQNVTFRCDPISEHNRLYWYRQTLGQGPEFLTYFQNEAQLEKSRLLSDRFSAERPKGSFSTLEIQRTEQGDSAMYLCASSFGGQGDNEQFFGPGTRLTVL.

This clone was detected only a few times. The gene calls are TRBV28 and TRBJ1-6; TRBD1 matches 9 bases. CDR1 is MDHEN and CDR2 is SYDVKM in the germline V gene. The CDR3 sequence is 18 residues long. V was pared by 5 bases and J by 6 bases, with 14 bases of the junction left unmatched. The CDR3 protein is CASSNWGRRDRVNSPLHF. CDR3 DNA sequence: TGTGCCAGCAGTAATTGGGGGAGGAGGGACAGGGTTAATTCACCCCTCCACTTT. The variable domain in full, with the rest retrieved from reference TRBV28 and TRBJ1-6, is DVKVTQSSRYLVKRTGEKVFLECVQDMDHENMFWYRQDPGLGLRLIYFSYDVKMKEKGDIPEGYSVSREKKERFSLILESASTNQTSMYLCASSNWGRRDRVNSPLHFGNGTRLTVT.

The chain combines TRBV7-9 with TRBJ2-1; 7 bases match TRBD2. There are 12 residues in the CDR3. Trimming took 5 bases from V and 12 from J; bases not matched to a gene: 7. CDR1 is SEHNR, CDR2 FQNEAQ, per germline (reference sequence). CDR3 residues: CASSMESGTQFF. The DNA of the CDR3 is TGTGCCAGCAGCATGGAGAGCGGGACGCAGTTCTTC.

This clone was seen a few times. The rearrangement uses TRBV3-1 (or the pseudogene TRBV3-2) and TRBJ2-3; TRBD2 matches 7 bases. V was pared by 4 bases and J by 2 bases, with 9 bases of the junction left unmatched. Germline loops: CDR1 LGHDT, CDR2 YNNKEL (reference sequence). This CDR3 is built from 16 residues. Written as DNA, the CDR3 is TGTGCCAGCAGCCGTCGGTCTAGCGGACCCACAGATACGCAGTATTTT. Its translation is CASSRRSSGPTDTQYF.

The CDR3 coding sequence is TGTGCCAGCAGTTACTCATCAGGGGGCCTTGAAAAACTGTTTTTT. This translates into CASSYSSGGLEKLFF. This chain links TRBV6-5 with TRBJ1-4; 8 bases are shared with TRBD1. The CDR3 sequence is 15 residues long. Germline CDR1 reads MNHEY; CDR2 reads SVGAGI. V lost 0 bases and J lost 7; bases outside the gene matches: 4.

This clone occurred once. The gene calls are TRBV5-1 and TRBJ1-1; no definite D call. The germline V and J ends were trimmed by 0 bases and 8 bases, with 11 bases remaining between them. The CDR3 runs to 13 residues. Germline V gene data show CDR1 as SGHRS and CDR2 as YFSETQ. As DNA, the CDR3 is TGCGCCAGCAGCTTGGTAACCTCAAGGGAAGCTTTCTTT. Translating it yields CASSLVTSREAFF.

This clone showed up just once. The genes are TRBV4-2 and TRBJ2-2, with 11 bases that match TRBD2. This CDR3 spans 17 amino acids. V was pared by 3 bases and J by 0 bases, with 3 bases of the junction left unmatched. Germline loops: CDR1 LGHNA, CDR2 YNFKEQ. The CDR3 here is CASSHLAGGTNTGELFF. The CDR3 bases are TGTGCCAGCAGCCATCTAGCGGGAGGAACGAACACCGGGGAGCTGTTTTTT.

In this sample, this clone turned up a few times. The chain couples TRBV2 to TRBJ2-7; possible D gene TRBD1, 6 bases. Germline-derived CDR1 and CDR2 are SNHLY and FYNNEI. This CDR3 contains 12 residues. V lost 6 bases and J lost 3, with 9 bases in between. In DNA form, the CDR3 reads TGTGCCAGCAGACTAGGGGGCTACGAGCAGTACTTC. Protein product: CASRLGGYEQYF.